Detailed here is one T cell receptor beta chain. Its specificity is not known. This record comes from a study of radiotherapy plus CTLA-4 blockade in lung cancer. Whole-study results and caveats: Reportedly, early blood T cell clone dynamics best predicted response, with interferon-beta.

Generated by immunoSEQ multiplex PCR, the TCRdb table keeps only in-frame clones and is missing some. Altogether 53,000 or so clones are present, roughly four fifths being singletons, with the ten largest covering around 10%. CDR1 and CDR2 (germline): SGHNT, YENEEA. With V trimmed by 1 base and J by 3 bases, 2 bases remained unmatched. This CDR3 is built from 15 residues. In chemo-refractory metastatic non-small-cell lung cancer, patients got ipilimumab CTLA-4 blockade together with focal radiation. The chain uses TRBV11-3 and TRBJ1-1, with 10 nucleotides matching TRBD1. Source: peripheral blood, taken from a patient treated with radiotherapy plus ipilimumab. This receptor was obtained from a human donor with non-small cell lung cancer who had stable disease on radiotherapy plus ipilimumab. CDR3 in DNA: TGTGCCAGCAGCTTAGGACAGGGGGCAGACACTGAAGCTTTCTTT. It codes for CASSLGQGADTEAFF.